This T cell receptor (beta chain) is drawn from a study of beta chain features in type 1 diabetes. Study-level points and caveats: All four CD4+ subsets of Type 1 diabetes patients contained TCRB CDR3s that were moderately but significantly shorter.

Worth noting for this clone: The antigen is undetermined.

Germline CDR1 reads SGHDN; CDR2 reads FVKESK. V lost 6 bases, J lost 4 bases, and 7 bases lay in between. This CDR3 spans 11 amino acids. The isolated RNA, all of it, was reverse transcribed, so expressed TCRB transcripts were what got sequenced. Profiled with immunoSEQ multiplex PCR; TCRdb holds only in-frame clones, not every one. Among a few hundred thousand clones listed, approximately 15% were seen once. The source material was naive CD4+ T cells from blood. The chain carries TRBV14 and TRBJ2-7; possible D gene TRBD2, 6 bases. The sequence was collected from a man aged 18-30 years with type 1 diabetes. CDR3 in amino acids: CASSREYEQYF. The CDR3 DNA reads as TGTGCCAGCAGTCGGGAGTACGAGCAGTACTTC.